This TCR beta chain was recovered during a study of Ad26.COV2.S vaccination and SARS-CoV-2 variants (dated by TCRdb to the early 2020s). Describing the broader study: Donors in the vaccine arm were drawn from COV1001, a phase I-IIa trial of Ad26.COV2.S in healthy adults that was multicentre, randomized, double-blind and placebo-controlled. Dosing of Ad26.COV2.S was intramuscular, at either 5x10^10 or 1x10^11 viral particles, delivered as one shot or as two shots spaced 56 days apart. The specificity and breadth of SARS-CoV-2-reactive T cell receptors after Ad26.COV2.S vaccination were assessed by TCRbeta repertoire sequencing. A total of 32 samples were included in the TCR-sequenced set, comprising some 20 Ad26.COV2.S vaccine recipients, 5 placebo recipients and 8 SARS-CoV-2 convalescent individuals. Trial participants were randomized into five groups of five, in which low-dose or high-dose Ad26.COV2.S was given once or twice, or placebo was given on both occasions. Investigators remained blinded to trial group allocation during experiments and outcome assessment.

Overall results and qualifications from the work: Comparable non-spike TCR breadth was observed between vaccine and placebo recipients, consistent with only spike being contained in the vaccine. After vaccination, spike-specific CD8+ and CD4+ T cell responses were reported to show substantial breadth. Compared with placebo recipients, Ad26.COV2.S recipients showed higher spike-specific TCR breadth (P = 0.0014). According to the authors, total T cell responses may have been underestimated by the TCR breadth and depth analyses. Comparing responses between vaccine doses or regimens was not something the study was powered to do.

CDR1 and CDR2, per the germline V gene, are LGHNA and YSLEER. V drops 0 bases and J drops 2 bases, leaving 8 bases in between. The CDR3 holds 15 amino acids from the cysteine to the phenylalanine. The sequence is cut down to CDR3 DNA, 45 bases in frame from base 1. The immunoSEQ Assay was the method used to sequence TCRbeta CDR3 regions. After extraction, genomic DNA underwent amplification by bias-controlled multiplex PCR, followed by high-throughput sequencing. Regarding the original processing steps: To quantify the absolute abundance of each unique TCRbeta CDR3 region, sequences were collapsed and filtered. T cell fraction was estimated by normalization of TCRbeta template counts to usable DNA, with usable DNA being measured through amplification of reference genes present in all nucleated cells. Repertoire TCRs were annotated as SARS-CoV-2-specific when V gene, CDR3 amino acid sequence and J gene were exactly matched to a known reactive TCR set. MIRA supplied the reference SARS-CoV-2 TCR set, which was filtered for enrichment in COVID-19-positive ImmuneCODE repertoires so that public or cross-reactive TCRs were removed. Based on the MIRA antigens, annotated TCRs were further analysed at the level of specific ORF or position within ORF. Depth was the summed frequency of annotated unique rearrangements, while breadth was defined as annotated unique rearrangements over total unique productive rearrangements. Two-sided Wilcoxon rank-sum tests were applied when comparing TCR breadth between groups. Here the immuneACCESS table is served through TCRdb, limited to in-frame sequences with V and J called. Missing clones are a known gap in these copies; in checked studies unresolved V genes cover under half, and the rest lacks a known reason. V, J and clone size were drawn from that table, and D and trimming were deduced from the DNA. Present in this sample are under 550,000 clones, roughly 90% of which were seen just once. The ten largest clones represent 3.5% to 4% of the sample.

Per the publication, the treatment or condition label means: 15 to 20 received Ad26.COV2.S at low or high dose, single or two shots; a few received placebo; per-sample allocation not given. Repertoires of vaccine and placebo recipients were sequenced from samples taken on day 63 after the first injection. In Cohort 1b, more than 20 adults aged 18-55 years were enrolled at a single site in Boston, USA, between 29 July and 7 August 2020. Ad26.COV2.S was a replication-incompetent adenovirus type 26 vector expressing a prefusion-stabilized SARS-CoV-2 spike protein from the original Wuhan strain. A word on this clone: The antigen it binds to is not known. Base quality data are lacking; no much larger clone is found one base away.

The chain is assembled from TRBV4-3 and TRBJ2-1; no D segment can be confidently identified. The sequences come from peripheral blood, collected in a trial of Ad26.COV2.S vaccine versus placebo. This TCR derives from a person between 18 and 60 years old who received the Ad26.COV2.S COVID-19 vaccine or a placebo. In nucleotides, the sequence is TGCGCCAGCAGCCAAGACTTGGCTCCCTACAATGAGCAGTTCTTC. The translation is CASSQDLAPYNEQFF.